The 13 T cell receptor beta chains below all came from one sample that was sequenced in a study of identical twins (dated by TCRdb to the mid-2010s). The library was prepared using 5' RACE. The sequencer was an Illumina HiSeq 2000. Using fastp at Q25 and MiXCR, TCRdb reprocessed the public reads and kept productive beta chains. One record per CDR3 amino acid sequence lists the most common genes and DNA. This sample lists some 200,000 distinct CDR3 sequences; approximately 8.3% were detected once. 1.9% of the sample goes to the ten largest clones. The same sample was also studied in work on yellow fever vaccine responses in identical twins.

Input material: memory (CD45RO+) T cells sorted from blood. Read against the paper, the sample's cell subset or site label means: CD45RO+ enriched T cells. Receptor source: a woman between 18 and 29 years old in good health.

This clonotype was observed at least ten times. V usage is TRBV7-2 and J usage is TRBJ1-1, with D perhaps matching TRBD1 (6 bases). The CDR3 runs 13 residues. Germline CDR1 SGHTA, CDR2 FQGNSA. The V gene lost 4 bases and the J gene lost 8 bases, with 14 bases spanning the gap. The CDR3 reads CASSSNRVVEAFF. The CDR3 nucleotides read TGTGCCAGCAGCTCAAACAGGGTGGTGGAAGCTTTCTTT.

The gene calls are TRBV20-1 and TRBJ1-2; D is perhaps TRBD1 (6 bases). There are 12 residues in the CDR3. V was clipped by 3 bases and J by 6 bases, with 11 bases between them. CDR1 is DFQATT and CDR2 is SNEGSKA in the germline V gene (reference sequence). The chain's CDR3 is CSASPWTDGYTF. In DNA form, the CDR3 reads TGCAGTGCTAGCCCCTGGACAGATGGCTACACCTTC.

At least ten counts were recorded for this clonotype. This chain joins TRBV12-3 or TRBV12-4 and TRBJ2-7, with 11 bases matching TRBD2. V lost 5 bases and J lost 2; bases outside the gene matches: 20. The CDR3 is 20 residues long. The CDR3 DNA reads as TGTGCCAGCAGTCCCTCCCGGAGGGGACTAGCGGCAAACAAAACCTACGAGCAGTACTTC. Translation: CASSPSRRGLAANKTYEQYF.

This clonotype has only a few counts. The CDR3 bases are TGTGCCAGCAGCCGGACAGGGGAGGTCAATGAGCAGTTCTTC. Translating gives CASSRTGEVNEQFF. The chain employs TRBV7-9 and TRBJ2-1; 9 bases align to TRBD1. The CDR3 runs 14 residues. Trimming took 5 bases from V and 6 from J; bases not matched to a gene: 5. Germline V CDR1 and CDR2: SEHNR, FQNEAQ (reference sequence).

CDR3 nucleotides: TGCAGTGCTAGCGTGACTAGCCAGTACTTC. It translates to CSASVTSQYF. The chain employs TRBV20-1 and TRBJ2-5; possible D gene TRBD2, 6 bases. V dropped 3 bases and J dropped 10 bases, with 9 bases sitting between them. The CDR3 consists of 10 residues. Germline CDR1 DFQATT, CDR2 SNEGSKA (reference sequence).

At least ten counts were recorded for this clonotype. The rearrangement uses TRBV28 and TRBJ2-5; D unclear. Germline V gene sequence: CDR1 MDHEN, CDR2 SYDVKM. Trimming pared 3 bases from V and 4 bases from J, leaving 12 bases between. The CDR3 loop spans 14 amino acids. In nucleotides, the CDR3 is TGTGCCAGCAGTTTGCATGACGAGTTAGAGACCCAGTACTTC. It is translated as CASSLHDELETQYF.

The count of this clonotype is one. The V call is TRBV6-1, the J call TRBJ2-1; TRBD2 aligns across 9 bases. V dropped 8 bases and J dropped 8; count of bases not matched to a gene: 13. CDR3 size: 15 residues. The germline V gene has CDR1 MNHNS and CDR2 SASEGT. The CDR3: CASGREGRAVDEQFF. Here the CDR3 DNA reads TGTGCCAGCGGGCGGGAGGGGAGGGCCGTGGATGAGCAGTTCTTC.

This clonotype showed up just a few times. This sequence joins TRBV14 and TRBJ2-5; 8 bases are shared with TRBD2. The trim removed 4 bases at V and 0 bases at J, leaving 7 bases unmatched. The germline V gene has CDR1 SGHDN and CDR2 FVKESK. The CDR3 is 16 amino acids. CDR3 protein: CASSLLSGANQETQYF. The CDR3 bases are TGTGCCAGCAGCCTTCTTAGCGGGGCCAACCAAGAGACCCAGTACTTC.

This clonotype has a count of ten or more. The chain uses TRBV7-2 and TRBJ2-1; 8 positions agree with TRBD1. Germline trimming cut 3 bases from V and 15 bases from J; bases unmatched to any gene: 16. Per the germline V gene, CDR1 is SGHTA and CDR2 is FQGNSA. The CDR3 contains 15 residues. The CDR3 is CASSFFSGTGVLLFF. CDR3 bases: TGTGCCAGCAGCTTCTTCTCCGGGACAGGAGTTCTCCTGTTCTTC. Looking up the rest from reference TRBV7-2 and TRBJ2-1 gives the full variable domain: GAGVSQSPSNKVTEKGKDVELRCDPISGHTALYWYRQSLGQGLEFLIYFQGNSAPDKSGLPSDRFSAERTGGSVSTLTIQRTQQEDSAVYLCASSFFSGTGVLLFFGPGTRLTVL.

This clonotype was counted between two and nine times. The chain couples TRBV2 to TRBJ2-1; no clear D gene. Germline V gives CDR1 SNHLY, CDR2 FYNNEI. The CDR3 consists of 13 residues. Trimming stripped 6 bases from V and 5 bases from J, with 11 bases between. The CDR3 reads CASRGSVNNEQFF. DNA of the CDR3: TGTGCCAGCAGGGGCAGCGTAAACAATGAGCAGTTCTTC.

This clonotype was seen many times. The chain employs TRBV7-2 and TRBJ2-3, with TRBD2 matching over 7 bases. V shed 2 bases and J 0 bases; nucleotides not matched to a gene: 5. CDR3 size: 16 residues. CDR1 is SGHTA and CDR2 is FQGNSA in the germline V gene. The CDR3 loop is CASSLRLAASTDTQYF. Written as DNA, the CDR3 is TGTGCCAGCAGCTTACGCCTAGCGGCTAGCACAGATACGCAGTATTTT.

The rearrangement links TRBV6-1 to TRBJ2-7, with TRBD1 matching over 10 bases. The V gene end was trimmed by 8 bases and the J gene end by 5 bases; junction bases not matched to a gene: 15. CDR3 size: 16 residues. Germline CDR1 MNHNS, CDR2 SASEGT. In nucleotides, the CDR3 is TGTGCCAGCCGCAGAATGACCGGGACAGGGGTCCACGAGCAGTACTTC. As protein: CASRRMTGTGVHEQYF.

The J gene is TRBJ2-7, the V gene TRBV18; D ambiguous. This CDR3 is built from 11 residues. Germline V gives CDR1 KGHSH, CDR2 LQKENI. V was clipped by 4 bases and J by 5 bases, with 6 bases between them. In DNA, the CDR3 is TGTGCCAGCTCACTTTCCGACGAGCAGTACTTC. This sequence encodes CASSLSDEQYF.